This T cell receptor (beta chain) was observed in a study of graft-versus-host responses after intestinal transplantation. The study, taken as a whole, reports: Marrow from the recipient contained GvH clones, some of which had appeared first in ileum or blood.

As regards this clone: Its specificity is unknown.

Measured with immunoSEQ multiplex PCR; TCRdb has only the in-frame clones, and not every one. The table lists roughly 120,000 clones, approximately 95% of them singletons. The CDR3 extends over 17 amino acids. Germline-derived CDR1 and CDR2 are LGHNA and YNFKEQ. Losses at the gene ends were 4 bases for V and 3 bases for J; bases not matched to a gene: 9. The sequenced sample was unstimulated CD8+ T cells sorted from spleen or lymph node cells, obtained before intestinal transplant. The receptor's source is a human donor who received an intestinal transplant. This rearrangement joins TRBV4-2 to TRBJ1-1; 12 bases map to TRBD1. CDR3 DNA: TGTGCCAGCAGCCGTCGGGACAGGGGGCCTTTATACACTGAAGCTTTCTTT. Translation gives CASSRRDRGPLYTEAFF.